This TCR beta chain was identified during a study of blood T cell repertoires in COVID-19. In the original processing: Researchers report that nucleated cell counts were estimated from reference gene primer amplification. Generated by immunoSEQ multiplex PCR, the TCRdb table keeps only in-frame clones and is missing some. V, J and clone size are those of that table, while D and trimming were read from the DNA. Of 250,000 to 300,000 clones listed, about 89% were seen once; the top ten hold about 4.6%. CDR1 and CDR2 (germline): MGHRA, YSYEKL. There are 15 residues in the CDR3. Trimming took 4 bases from V and 5 from J, leaving 18 bases between them.

Sequencing was performed on peripheral blood. The clonotype originates from a man aged 35 to 55 with acute or convalescent COVID-19. The V gene is TRBV4-1, the J gene TRBJ2-7; D may be TRBD1 (6 bases). CDR3 bases: TGCGCCAGCAGCCCCGTATCAGGGGATTTCAACGAGCAGTACTTC. Translation: CASSPVSGDFNEQYF.